The entry that follows covers one T cell receptor beta chain sequence. This entry comes from a study of OX40 agonist ivuxolimab in advanced cancers. TCRdb's table, derived via immunoSEQ multiplex PCR, lists solely in-frame clones and lacks some. The repertoire consists of about 51,000 clones, with roughly 80% occurring once and the leading ten covering 2%. The CDR3 is made up of 13 amino acids. Trimming cost V 0 bases and J 6 bases, with 8 bases left between them. Germline V gene data show CDR1 as SGHRS and CDR2 as YFSETQ. The rearrangement uses TRBV5-1 and TRBJ2-3, with D possibly being TRBD1 (5 bases). The sample here was CD4+ or CD8+ T cells sorted from blood, taken in a trial of the OX40 agonist ivuxolimab. The sequence was collected from an adult with an advanced solid tumor such as melanoma, head and neck, liver or kidney cancer. This chain's CDR3 is CASSLGAGDTQYF. The CDR3 nucleotides read TGCGCCAGCAGCTTGGGGGCAGGGGATACGCAGTATTTT.